This TCR beta chain was identified in a study of neurological immune-mediated disorders. Findings and caveats of the study: The expanded clones of different subjects shared no CDR3 amino acid sequences (suggesting private repertoires in all groups).

Where libraries were unsorted, they were derived from 2 million PBMCs stored at -80 degrees C. The authors made cDNA by 5'RACE with 10-nucleotide random UMIs. From the 5' RACE reads, TCRdb called clonotypes with MiXCR, one entry per CDR3 protein. The data hold roughly 47,000 distinct CDR3 sequences, with 4% to 5.5% observed a single time. Many counts were recorded for this clonotype. As yet, its antigen is unknown. CDR1 and CDR2 (germline): SGHTA, FQGNSA. The CDR3 has 15 amino acids. V lost 0 bases to trimming and J lost 4 bases, with 12 bases between them. Sequencing was done on a sample of PBMCs. This chain joins TRBV7-2 and TRBJ1-2, with D possibly matching TRBD1 (5 bases). The TCR originated in a woman between 55 and 75 years old with multiple sclerosis. Here the CDR3 reads CASSLAPGEGYGYTF. The DNA for the CDR3 is TGTGCCAGCAGCTTAGCGCCGGGGGAGGGCTATGGCTACACCTTC.